The 28 T cell receptor beta chains below come from one sample, sequenced in a study of T cell responses to AZD1222 COVID-19 vaccine. Using immunoSEQ multiplex PCR, the repertoire was profiled, and TCRdb retains in-frame clones only, with some absent. The sample contains approximately 100,000 clones, more than 75% of which appear only once. The material was peripheral blood, obtained 28 days after the second AZD1222 dose. These receptors were collected from an adult who received the AZD1222 COVID-19 vaccine.

The chain couples TRBV13 to TRBJ1-1; possibly TRBD1 for D (6 bases). Germline V gene sequence: CDR1 PRHDT, CDR2 FYEKMQ (reference sequence). V lost 8 bases, J lost 4 bases, and 17 bases lay in between. This CDR3 contains 14 residues. This chain's CDR3 is CASLRGRPSTEAFF. The CDR3 nucleotides are TGTGCCAGCCTCAGGGGACGGCCGAGCACTGAAGCTTTCTTT.

V usage is TRBV11-2 and J usage is TRBJ2-7; TRBD1 agrees at 7 bases. The CDR3 has 12 amino acids. V lost 7 bases to trimming and J lost 4 bases; unmatched junction nucleotides: 4. CDR1 SGHAT and CDR2 FQNNGV come from the germline V gene. Here the CDR3 reads CASTLQGYEQYF. The CDR3 nucleotides are TGTGCCAGCACCCTACAGGGGTACGAGCAGTACTTC.

The chain has TRBV9 and TRBJ2-7; the D gene is possibly TRBD2 (7 bases). The V and J ends lost 0 bases and 5 bases respectively, with 12 bases between them. The CDR3 has 14 amino acids. The germline CDR1 and CDR2 sequences are SGDLS and YYNGEE. CDR3 sequence reads: CASSVAGGLHEQYF. In nucleotides, the CDR3 is TGTGCCAGCAGCGTAGCGGGGGGCCTGCACGAGCAGTACTTC.

This chain joins TRBV3-1 (or the pseudogene TRBV3-2) and TRBJ1-1, with TRBD1 identical over 8 bases. The ends lost 0 bases at V and 11 bases at J; junction bases unmatched: 8. This CDR3 spans 14 amino acids. CDR1 LGHDT and CDR2 YNNKEL come from the germline V gene (reference sequence). The CDR3 DNA reads as TGTGCCAGCAGCCAAGAAGCAGGGGGCGCGGGGGCTTTCTTT. Translating gives CASSQEAGGAGAFF.

The rearrangement uses TRBV29-1 and TRBJ2-2; TRBD2 aligns across 10 bases. The CDR3 extends over 14 amino acids. V lost 5 bases to trimming and J lost 5 bases; unmatched junction nucleotides: 5. Germline CDR1 and CDR2: SQVTM and ANQGSEA. CDR3 sequence reads: CSVSPTSGTGELFF. DNA of the CDR3: TGCAGCGTTTCTCCGACTAGCGGGACCGGGGAGCTGTTTTTT.

The rearrangement uses TRBV7-9 and TRBJ2-4; D uncertain. V was cut by 2 bases and J by 1 base, with 9 bases left in between. CDR1 is SEHNR and CDR2 is FQNEAQ in the germline V gene (reference sequence). CDR3 length equals 15 residues. DNA of the CDR3: TGTGCCAGCAGCTTACCTGGTATGGCCAAAAACATTCAGTACTTC. This codes for CASSLPGMAKNIQYF.

The chain couples TRBV2 to TRBJ1-5, with D maybe TRBD1 (6 bases). Germline assignment: CDR1 SNHLY and CDR2 FYNNEI. The CDR3 totals 15 residues. V lost 5 bases and J 2 bases, leaving 13 bases between the germline ends. The CDR3 region has the DNA TGTGCCAGCAGTCCCTCGCCAGGGGGCAATCAGCCCCAGCATTTT. Translated: CASSPSPGGNQPQHF. The variable domain in full, with the rest retrieved from reference TRBV2 and TRBJ1-5, is EPEVTQTPSHQVTQMGQEVILRCVPISNHLYFYWYRQILGQKVEFLVSFYNNEISEKSEIFDDQFSVERPDGSNFTLKIRSTKLEDSAMYFCASSPSPGGNQPQHFGDGTRLSIL.

This sequence joins TRBV11-2 and TRBJ1-2; 9 nucleotides align to TRBD1. Germline CDR1 and CDR2: SGHAT and FQNNGV. This CDR3 has 15 amino acids. J lost 7 bases, V lost 5 bases, and 11 bases had no gene match. DNA of the CDR3: TGTGCCAGCAGCCCAGGTCCGGACAGGGGCTCTGGCTACACCTTC. It is translated as CASSPGPDRGSGYTF. The variable domain in full, completed from reference TRBV11-2 and TRBJ1-2, reads EAGVAQSPRYKIIEKRQSVAFWCNPISGHATLYWYQQILGQGPKLLIQFQNNGVVDDSQLPKDRFSAERLKGVDSTLKIQPAKLEDSAVYLCASSPGPDRGSGYTFGSGTRLTVV.

Of note for this clone: No conserved phenylalanine or tryptophan ends this CDR3, so it is likely a read error. No DNA is shown, since the ends of the CDR3 on it are uncertain; the CDR3 is the one TCRdb lists. The rearrangement links TRBV7-9 to TRBJ2-7; the table assigns TRBD2, which was not confirmed against the DNA. Germline V CDR1 and CDR2: SEHNR, FQNEAQ (reference sequence). Termini included, the CDR3 measures 14 amino acids. The CDR3 loop reads CASSRRGREGQYII.

This chain links TRBV6-5 with TRBJ1-2; D is undetermined. V lost 9 bases and J lost 7, with 9 bases in between. The CDR3 loop spans 10 amino acids. Germline V gene data show CDR1 as MNHEY and CDR2 as SVGAGI. DNA for the CDR3: TGTGCCAGTTCCTTGCCTGGCTACACCTTC. It specifies CASSLPGYTF.

This clone was observed once. The V and J genes are TRBV11-2 and TRBJ2-5; D is perhaps TRBD2 (5 bases). V was pared by 5 bases and J by 5 bases, with 15 bases between. The CDR3 covers 14 residues. Germline CDR1 and CDR2: SGHAT and FQNNGV. CDR3 coding DNA: TGTGCCAGCAGCCCCGGGGTCTCTGGGGAGACCCAGTACTTC. Encoded protein: CASSPGVSGETQYF. Complete variable domain (other parts from reference TRBV11-2 and TRBJ2-5): EAGVAQSPRYKIIEKRQSVAFWCNPISGHATLYWYQQILGQGPKLLIQFQNNGVVDDSQLPKDRFSAERLKGVDSTLKIQPAKLEDSAVYLCASSPGVSGETQYFGPGTRLLVL.

The chain combines TRBV24-1 with TRBJ1-4, with D uncertain. The CDR3 is 14 amino acids. Trimming removed 2 bases from V and 8 bases from J, with 11 bases in between. CDR1 and CDR2 (germline): KGHDR, SFDVKD. The CDR3 protein is CATSDSIAGEKLFF. CDR3 coding DNA: TGTGCCACCAGTGATTCCATCGCGGGGGAAAAACTGTTTTTT.

Note on this clone: At one end the junction does not follow the germline gene, possibly because of a read error. The chain carries TRBV11-2 and TRBJ1-1; the match to TRBD1 covers 7 bases. CDR3 size: 16 residues. Germline V gene sequence: CDR1 SGHAT, CDR2 FQNNGV. CDR3 region: CASSPNLQGPNAEAFF. CDR3 coding DNA: TGTGCCAGCAGCCCTAACCTACAGGGGCCGAACGCTGAAGCTTTCTTT.

The CDR3 loop is CASSRPPTDEQYF. The CDR3 nucleotides read TGTGCCAGCAGCCGTCCGCCGACGGACGAGCAGTACTTC. The rearrangement joins TRBV3-1 (or the pseudogene TRBV3-2) to TRBJ2-7; D ambiguous. Trimming stripped 4 bases from V and 5 bases from J, with 12 bases between. The germline V gene encodes CDR1 LGHDT and CDR2 YNNKEL (reference sequence). The length of the CDR3 is 13 residues.

V is TRBV12-3 or TRBV12-4 and J is TRBJ1-4; the D gene is possibly TRBD1 (6 bases). The CDR3 has 13 amino acids. V was shortened by 3 bases and J by 8 bases, with 10 bases between the two germline ends. In nucleotides, the CDR3 is TGTGCCAGCAGTTTGGGACACTTCGAAAAACTGTTTTTT. The encoded protein is CASSLGHFEKLFF.

The sample holds one count of this clone. Mismatch with germline at one junction end may stem from a read error. V usage is TRBV19 and J usage is TRBJ1-3; D is perhaps TRBD1 (5 bases). Germline V gives CDR1 LNHDA, CDR2 SQIVND (reference sequence). There are 16 residues in the CDR3. CDR3 region: CASSISPRVVSGGFHF. CDR3 DNA: TGTGCCAGTAGTATATCCCCCAGGGTCGTCTCCGGAGGCTTTCATTTT.

V and J are TRBV5-4 and TRBJ2-7, with D unclear. The CDR3 covers 14 residues. The V end lost 3 bases, the J end lost 1 base, and 11 bases lay between the germline ends. Germline values: CDR1 SGHNT, CDR2 YYREEE (reference sequence). The CDR3 protein is CASSSTDGSYEQYF. The CDR3 bases are TGTGCCAGCAGCTCAACGGACGGATCCTACGAGCAGTACTTC.

The chain links TRBV9 to TRBJ1-6; tentatively, D is TRBD1 (6 bases). Germline values: CDR1 SGDLS, CDR2 YYNGEE. The CDR3 consists of 17 residues. The V and J ends lost 3 bases and 7 bases respectively, with 20 bases between them. The CDR3 coding sequence is TGTGCCAGCAGCGCCCACCCGTTGGGGCAGGGGAATTCACCCCTCCACTTT. This gives the protein CASSAHPLGQGNSPLHF.

This clone was picked up a small number of times. The rearrangement joins TRBV30 to TRBJ1-1; possibly TRBD1 for D (5 bases). This CDR3 is 14 amino acids long. Trimming took 4 bases from V and 1 from J, leaving 13 bases between them. Germline V gene lookup returns CDR1 GTSNPN and CDR2 SVGIG (reference sequence). The CDR3 loop reads CAWNLETANTEAFF. DNA of the CDR3: TGTGCCTGGAATCTAGAGACAGCGAACACTGAAGCTTTCTTT. The full variable domain, in which reference TRBV30 and TRBJ1-1 provide the parts outside the CDR3, is SQTIHQWPATLVQPVGSPLSLECTVEGTSNPNLYWYRQAAGRGLQLLFYSVGIGQISSEVPQNLSASRPQDRQFILSSKKLLLSDSGFYLCAWNLETANTEAFFGQGTRLTVV.

The J gene is TRBJ2-7, the V gene TRBV4-3, with TRBD2 matching 8 bases. This CDR3 comprises 15 residues. Germline V gene data show CDR1 as LGHNA and CDR2 as YSLEER. J lost 2 bases, V lost 1 base, and 4 bases had no gene match. Written as DNA, the CDR3 is TGCGCCAGCAGCCAAGTAGCGGGGTCCACCTACGAGCAGTACTTC. As protein: CASSQVAGSTYEQYF.

The J gene is TRBJ1-1, the V gene TRBV11-2, with D unresolved. CDR3 length: 14 amino acids. V lost 5 bases and J lost 0, with 10 bases in between. Germline CDR1 is SGHAT and CDR2 is FQNNGV. In DNA, the CDR3 is TGTGCCAGCAGCCTGCCCCCCTTGAACACTGAAGCTTTCTTT. Translating it yields CASSLPPLNTEAFF.

The gene calls are TRBV7-9 and TRBJ2-7; 8 bases are shared with TRBD2. The CDR3 length is 15 residues. J lost 0 bases, V lost 5 bases, and 6 bases had no gene match. The germline gives CDR1 SEHNR, CDR2 FQNEAQ (reference sequence). The CDR3 sequence: CASSPAGALSYEQYF. The DNA for the CDR3 is TGTGCCAGCAGCCCAGCGGGAGCCCTCTCCTACGAGCAGTACTTC.

The chain's CDR3 is CASSLGGSYNEQFF. The CDR3 coding sequence is TGTGCCAGCAGCTTAGGAGGGTCCTACAATGAGCAGTTCTTC. The chain uses TRBV7-2 and TRBJ2-1; a weak D match, TRBD2 (5 bases). Germline assignment: CDR1 SGHTA and CDR2 FQGNSA. Trimming pared 1 base from V and 1 base from J, leaving 5 bases between. The CDR3 contains 14 residues.

The rearrangement joins TRBV19 to TRBJ2-2; TRBD1 matches 7 bases. CDR1 is LNHDA, CDR2 SQIVND, per germline (reference sequence). V gave up 4 bases and J gave up 2 bases; unmatched junction bases: 7. The CDR3 extends over 16 amino acids. The CDR3 region has the DNA TGTGCCAGTAGTACACTAACAGGGGCCAACACCGGGGAGCTGTTTTTT. As protein: CASSTLTGANTGELFF.

V and J are TRBV6-2 or TRBV6-3 and TRBJ2-1; D may correspond to TRBD1 or TRBD2 (6 bases each). CDR1 and CDR2 from the germline V gene are MNHEY and SVGEGT. The length of the CDR3 is 17 residues. The V and J ends lost 1 base and 1 base respectively, with 14 bases between them. The chain's CDR3 is CASSYFNPGASYNEQFF. The DNA for the CDR3 is TGTGCCAGCAGTTACTTTAACCCGGGGGCGTCCTACAATGAGCAGTTCTTC.

V gene TRBV4-1 combines with J gene TRBJ1-2, with D uncertain. Germline V lookup: CDR1 MGHRA, CDR2 YSYEKL. V was shortened by 0 bases and J by 3 bases, with 11 bases between the two germline ends. The CDR3 consists of 15 residues. The CDR3 bases are TGCGCCAGCAGCCAAGATGCCCTGCTGGACTATGGCTACACCTTC. Its protein product is CASSQDALLDYGYTF.

The chain employs TRBV4-1 and TRBJ1-5; D gene uncertain. CDR3 length equals 17 residues. CDR1 and CDR2 from the germline V gene are MGHRA and YSYEKL. V lost 1 base to trimming and J lost 1 base, with 14 bases between them. CDR3 sequence (DNA): TGCGCCAGCAGCCAAGGTGTCGTAGAAAGAAGCAATCAGCCCCAGCATTTT. This codes for CASSQGVVERSNQPQHF.

This clone was seen only once. The chain is built from TRBV6-1 and TRBJ2-5, with 8 positions matching TRBD1. There are 17 residues in the CDR3. V lost 4 bases, J lost 5 bases, and 15 bases stayed unmatched. Looked up from germline, CDR1 is MNHNS and CDR2 is SASEGT. CDR3: CASSAKSTTGGWETQYF. CDR3 in DNA: TGTGCCAGCAGTGCCAAATCCACAACAGGGGGTTGGGAGACCCAGTACTTC.